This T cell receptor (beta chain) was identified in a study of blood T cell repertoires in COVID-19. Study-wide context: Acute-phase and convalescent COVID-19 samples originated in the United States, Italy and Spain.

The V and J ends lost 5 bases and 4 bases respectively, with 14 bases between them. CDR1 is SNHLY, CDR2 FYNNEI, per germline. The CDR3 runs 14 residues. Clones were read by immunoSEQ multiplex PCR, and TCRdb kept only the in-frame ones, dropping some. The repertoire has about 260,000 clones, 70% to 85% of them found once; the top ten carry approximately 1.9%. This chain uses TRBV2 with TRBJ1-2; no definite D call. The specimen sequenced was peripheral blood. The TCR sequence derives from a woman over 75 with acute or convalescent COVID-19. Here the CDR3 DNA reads TGTGCCAGCAGTCAACTAGTTTCGGGCTATGGCTACACCTTC. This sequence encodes CASSQLVSGYGYTF.